These 20 T cell receptor beta chains share one sample of origin, sequenced in a study of beta chain features in type 1 diabetes. For these TCRs, the target antigens are not known. Overall study findings and caveats: Type 1 diabetes patients showed a moderate but significant shortening of TCRB CDR3s in all four CD4+ subsets.

The isolated RNA, all of it, was reverse transcribed, so expressed TCRB transcripts were what got sequenced. TCRdb's copy holds only in-frame clones and misses some; the assay was immunoSEQ multiplex PCR. Of 150,000 to 200,000 clones in the sample, roughly 60% were seen once. The source material was naive CD4+ T cells from blood. The receptors here all came from a man aged 30 to 39 with type 1 diabetes.

The rearrangement joins TRBV10-1 to TRBJ2-1; 9 positions agree with TRBD2. J lost 7 bases, V lost 6 bases, and 7 bases had no gene match. There are 14 residues in the CDR3. Per the germline V gene, CDR1 is WNHNN and CDR2 is SYGVQD (reference sequence). CDR3 amino acids: CASRSSGARNEQFF. CDR3 nucleotide sequence: TGCGCCAGCAGATCTAGCGGGGCGAGGAATGAGCAGTTCTTC.

This rearrangement joins TRBV11-2 to TRBJ2-1, with D unresolved. Germline V gene sequence: CDR1 SGHAT, CDR2 FQNNGV. The CDR3 has 12 amino acids. The V and J ends lost 6 bases and 10 bases respectively, with 13 bases between them. CDR3 nucleotide sequence: TGTGCCAGCAGACCTGACGGCAGGGAGCAGTTCTTC. The encoded protein is CASRPDGREQFF.

This chain joins TRBV7-6 and TRBJ1-2; no definite D call. This CDR3 comprises 13 residues. CDR1 is SGHVS and CDR2 is FNYEAQ in the germline V gene. V shed 2 bases and J shed 8 bases, with 12 bases lying between them. The CDR3: CASSLFRGVGYTF. Written as DNA, the CDR3 is TGTGCCAGCAGCTTATTTCGTGGGGTGGGCTACACCTTC.

The chain recombines TRBV20-1 with TRBJ1-1; D remains ambiguous. Germline V gene sequence: CDR1 DFQATT, CDR2 SNEGSKA (reference sequence). V lost 4 bases, J lost 4 bases, and 7 bases lay in between. The CDR3 is 11 residues long. The CDR3 is CSATDVTEAFF. The CDR3 DNA reads TGCAGTGCTACGGACGTCACTGAAGCTTTCTTT.

This clone has only a few counts. V usage is TRBV30 and J usage is TRBJ2-5; tentative D call: TRBD1 (6 bases). The CDR3 is 14 amino acids. In germline, CDR1 is GTSNPN, CDR2 SVGIG (reference sequence). The V and J ends lost 3 bases and 2 bases respectively, with 13 bases between them. The CDR3: CAWSRTALQETQYF. The CDR3 region has the DNA TGTGCCTGGAGCCGGACAGCACTTCAAGAGACCCAGTACTTC. Filled out from reference TRBV30 and TRBJ2-5, the complete variable domain reads SQTIHQWPATLVQPVGSPLSLECTVEGTSNPNLYWYRQAAGRGLQLLFYSVGIGQISSEVPQNLSASRPQDRQFILSSKKLLLSDSGFYLCAWSRTALQETQYFGPGTRLLVL.

The chain uses TRBV29-1 and TRBJ1-1; possible D gene TRBD1, 6 bases. Germline V gene sequence: CDR1 SQVTM, CDR2 ANQGSEA. CDR3 size: 14 residues. Trimming removed 5 bases from V and 0 bases from J, with 13 bases in between. The CDR3 sequence: CSVLPGALNTEAFF. CDR3 nucleotides: TGCAGCGTTCTTCCAGGGGCTTTGAACACTGAAGCTTTCTTT. Full variable domain (outside the CDR3, taken from reference TRBV29-1 and TRBJ1-1): SAVISQKPSRDICQRGTSLTIQCQVDSQVTMMFWYRQQPGQSLTLIATANQGSEATYESGFVIDKFPISRPNLTFSTLTVSNMSPEDSSIYLCSVLPGALNTEAFFGQGTRLTVV.

The J gene is TRBJ1-2, the V gene TRBV29-1, with D tentatively TRBD1 (5 bases). The CDR3 runs to 15 residues. The germline V gene has CDR1 SQVTM and CDR2 ANQGSEA. V was clipped by 0 bases and J by 8 bases, with 19 bases between them. The DNA of the CDR3 is TGCAGCGTTGAAGACCCCAGGGTCCGGAGGGGAGGCTACACCTTC. Protein product: CSVEDPRVRRGGYTF.

This clone was recorded a few times. This chain joins TRBV5-4 and TRBJ2-7; D gene uncertain. V lost 4 bases and J 3 bases, leaving 8 bases between the germline ends. CDR1 is SGHNT and CDR2 is YYREEE in the germline V gene (reference sequence). This CDR3 comprises 12 residues. CDR3 loop: CASSVPGYEQYF. The CDR3 DNA reads as TGTGCCAGCAGCGTACCCGGCTACGAGCAGTACTTC.

The chain uses TRBV9 and TRBJ2-5, with 9 positions matching TRBD1. This CDR3 has 16 residues. The junction had 6 bases not matched to a gene; V was cut back by 2 bases and J by 1 base. Germline CDR1 and CDR2: SGDLS and YYNGEE. The DNA of the CDR3 is TGTGCCAGCAGCGTTAGACAGGGGGATTTCCAAGAGACCCAGTACTTC. Its translation: CASSVRQGDFQETQYF.

The chain uses TRBV5-1 and TRBJ2-7; 11 nucleotides align to TRBD1. CDR3 length equals 14 residues. The germline V gene encodes CDR1 SGHRS and CDR2 YFSETQ. V lost 4 bases, J lost 3 bases, and 3 bases stayed unmatched. CDR3 protein: CASSPGQGVYEQYF. Here the CDR3 DNA reads TGCGCCAGCAGCCCGGGACAGGGGGTCTACGAGCAGTACTTC.

The chain is built from TRBV5-1 and TRBJ2-3; D gene uncertain. The germline V gene has CDR1 SGHRS and CDR2 YFSETQ. V was cut by 4 bases and J by 2 bases, with 8 bases left in between. The CDR3 extends over 13 amino acids. This chain's CDR3 is CASSDPPTDTQYF. For the CDR3, the DNA is TGCGCCAGCAGCGACCCACCCACAGATACGCAGTATTTT.

The V call is TRBV7-9, the J call TRBJ2-3, with a tentative D call TRBD1 (6 bases). The CDR3 is made up of 16 amino acids. V was shortened by 2 bases and J by 2 bases, with 14 bases between the two germline ends. Germline lookup yields CDR1 SEHNR and CDR2 FQNEAQ (reference sequence). The CDR3 reads CASSLTGLPSTDTQYF. CDR3 DNA: TGTGCCAGCAGCTTAACAGGGCTGCCCTCCACAGATACGCAGTATTTT.

The chain is built from TRBV29-1 and TRBJ1-2, with TRBD1 matching over 8 bases. Per the germline V gene, CDR1 is SQVTM and CDR2 is ANQGSEA. This CDR3 has 13 residues. V shed 6 bases, J shed 3 bases, and the junction held 6 bases outside the gene matches. This CDR3 reads CSVPKGQDYGYTF. CDR3 DNA sequence: TGCAGCGTCCCTAAGGGACAGGACTATGGCTACACCTTC.

The chain employs TRBV13 and TRBJ2-3; no clear D. V gave up 3 bases and J gave up 2 bases, with 6 bases separating them. The germline V gene has CDR1 PRHDT and CDR2 FYEKMQ (reference sequence). The CDR3 loop spans 13 amino acids. CDR3 DNA: TGTGCCAGCAGCTTCATCCCCACAGATACGCAGTATTTT. It codes for CASSFIPTDTQYF. The full variable domain, in which reference TRBV13 and TRBJ2-3 provide the parts outside the CDR3, is AAGVIQSPRHLIKEKRETATLKCYPIPRHDTVYWYQQGPGQDPQFLISFYEKMQSDKGSIPDRFSAQQFSDYHSELNMSSLELGDSALYFCASSFIPTDTQYFGPGTRLTVL.

The rearrangement uses TRBV4-2 and TRBJ2-5, with D maybe TRBD2 (6 bases). The length of the CDR3 is 16 residues. In germline, CDR1 is LGHNA, CDR2 YNFKEQ. Between the trimmed V and J ends, which lost 4 bases and 5 bases, there was a span of 20 bases. DNA of the CDR3: TGTGCCAGCAGCCCCTCTCGCTGGGGGGTTCGGGAGACCCAGTACTTC. Translation: CASSPSRWGVRETQYF.

This chain uses TRBV9 with TRBJ2-5; 7 bases map to TRBD2. The V gene end was trimmed by 0 bases and the J gene end by 2 bases; junction bases not matched to a gene: 7. The CDR3 loop spans 16 amino acids. From germline, CDR1 is SGDLS and CDR2 YYNGEE. The CDR3 DNA reads as TGTGCCAGCAGCGTAGGGGAGCGGGGAGCGCAAGAGACCCAGTACTTC. Translating it yields CASSVGERGAQETQYF. The variable domain in full, with the rest retrieved from reference TRBV9 and TRBJ2-5, is DSGVTQTPKHLITATGQRVTLRCSPRSGDLSVYWYQQSLDQGLQFLIQYYNGEERAKGNILERFSAQQFPDLHSELNLSSLELGDSALYFCASSVGERGAQETQYFGPGTRLLVL.

This chain connects TRBV9 to TRBJ2-1; no clear D. V was pared by 0 bases and J by 5 bases, with 9 bases between. This CDR3 is built from 14 residues. The germline CDR1 and CDR2 sequences are SGDLS and YYNGEE. CDR3 protein: CASSVATLHNEQFF. DNA of the CDR3: TGTGCCAGCAGCGTAGCGACTCTCCACAATGAGCAGTTCTTC.

The J gene is TRBJ1-2, the V gene TRBV25-1, with 8 bases matching TRBD1. Per germline, CDR1 MGHDK and CDR2 SYGVNS. This CDR3 comprises 13 residues. J was trimmed by 2 bases and V by 4 bases; bases with no gene match: 0. CDR3 amino acids: CASSGQGNYGYTF. CDR3 nucleotides: TGTGCCAGCAGTGGACAGGGGAACTATGGCTACACCTTC.

The CDR3 nucleotides are TGTGCCAGCAGCCACCGGGACAGGGGCTACAATGAGCAGTTCTTC. Translation gives CASSHRDRGYNEQFF. The V gene is TRBV5-4, the J gene TRBJ2-1; 10 bases map to TRBD1. Germline assignment: CDR1 SGHNT and CDR2 YYREEE (reference sequence). The CDR3 is made up of 15 amino acids. Trimming removed 4 bases from V and 3 bases from J; junction bases left unmatched: 4. The whole variable domain, filled in from reference TRBV5-4 and TRBJ2-1, reads ETGVTQSPTHLIKTRGQQVTLRCSSQSGHNTVSWYQQALGQGPQFIFQYYREEENGRGNFPPRFSGLQFPNYSSELNVNALELDDSALYLCASSHRDRGYNEQFFGPGTRLTVL.

This clone was counted between two and nine times. The chain is built from TRBV29-1 and TRBJ2-1; TRBD2 aligns across 11 bases. CDR1 and CDR2 (germline): SQVTM, ANQGSEA. Trimming at V came to 4 bases and at J to 7 bases, leaving 6 bases not matched to a gene. CDR3 length: 14 amino acids. The CDR3 spells CSVGLLAGVNEQFF. The CDR3 bases are TGCAGCGTTGGGCTACTAGCGGGGGTAAATGAGCAGTTCTTC.